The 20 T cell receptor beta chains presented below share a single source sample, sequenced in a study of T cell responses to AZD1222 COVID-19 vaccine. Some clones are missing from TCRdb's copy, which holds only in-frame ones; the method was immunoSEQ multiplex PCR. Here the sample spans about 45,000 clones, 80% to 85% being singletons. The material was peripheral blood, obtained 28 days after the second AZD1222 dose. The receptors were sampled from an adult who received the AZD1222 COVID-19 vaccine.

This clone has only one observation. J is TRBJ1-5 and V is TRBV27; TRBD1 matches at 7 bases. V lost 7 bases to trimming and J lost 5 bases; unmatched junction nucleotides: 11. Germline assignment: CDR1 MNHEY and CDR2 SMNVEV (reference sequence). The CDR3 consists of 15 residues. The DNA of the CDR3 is TGTGCCAGCAAGGTGGGGGCAGGGGGGCATCAGCCCCAGCATTTT. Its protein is CASKVGAGGHQPQHF.

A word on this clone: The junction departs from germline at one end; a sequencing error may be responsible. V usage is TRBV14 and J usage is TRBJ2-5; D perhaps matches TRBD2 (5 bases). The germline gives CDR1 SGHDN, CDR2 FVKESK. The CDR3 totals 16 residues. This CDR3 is CASSEEGTRRGETQYF. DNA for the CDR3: TGTGCCAGCAGCGAAGAGGGTACCCGCCGGGGAGAGACCCAGTACTTC.

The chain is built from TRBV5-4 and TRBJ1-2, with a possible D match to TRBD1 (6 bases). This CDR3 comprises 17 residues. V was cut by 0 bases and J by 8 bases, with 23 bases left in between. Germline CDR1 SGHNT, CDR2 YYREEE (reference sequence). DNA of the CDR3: TGTGCCAGCAGCTTGGTCAGGGGTGGGGCCACCACTCAAGGCTACACCTTC. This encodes CASSLVRGGATTQGYTF.

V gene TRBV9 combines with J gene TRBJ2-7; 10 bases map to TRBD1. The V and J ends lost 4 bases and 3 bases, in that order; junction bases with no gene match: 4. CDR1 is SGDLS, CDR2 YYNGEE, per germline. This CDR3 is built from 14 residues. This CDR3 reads CASSPGQGGYEQYF. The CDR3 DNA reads TGTGCCAGCAGCCCCGGACAGGGGGGCTACGAGCAGTACTTC.

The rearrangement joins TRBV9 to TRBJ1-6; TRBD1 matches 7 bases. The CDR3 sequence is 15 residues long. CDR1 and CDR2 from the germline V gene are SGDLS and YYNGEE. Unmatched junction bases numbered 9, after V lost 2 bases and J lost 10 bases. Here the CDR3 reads CASSVRGGDGSPLHF. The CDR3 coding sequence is TGTGCCAGCAGCGTCAGGGGGGGAGACGGCTCACCCCTCCACTTT.

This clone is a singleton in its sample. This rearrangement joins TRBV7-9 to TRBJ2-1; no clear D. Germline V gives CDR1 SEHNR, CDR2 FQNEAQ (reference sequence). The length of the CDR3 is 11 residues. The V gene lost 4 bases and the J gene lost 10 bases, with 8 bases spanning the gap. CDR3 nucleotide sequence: TGTGCCAGCAGCTCCGCCGGGGAGCAGTTCTTC. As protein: CASSSAGEQFF.

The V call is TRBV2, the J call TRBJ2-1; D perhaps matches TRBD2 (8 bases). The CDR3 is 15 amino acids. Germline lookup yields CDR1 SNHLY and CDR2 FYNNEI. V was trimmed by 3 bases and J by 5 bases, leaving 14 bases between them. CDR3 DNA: TGTGCCAGCAGTGACGGGAGGGGGCGCAACAATGAGCAGTTCTTC. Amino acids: CASSDGRGRNNEQFF. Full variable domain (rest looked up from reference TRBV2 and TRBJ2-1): EPEVTQTPSHQVTQMGQEVILRCVPISNHLYFYWYRQILGQKVEFLVSFYNNEISEKSEIFDDQFSVERPDGSNFTLKIRSTKLEDSAMYFCASSDGRGRNNEQFFGPGTRLTVL.

The CDR3 DNA is TGTGCCAGCAGTTACTCGGTCCGCTACGAGCAGTACTTC. Protein: CASSYSVRYEQYF. The chain uses TRBV6-5 and TRBJ2-7; D gene uncertain. This CDR3 spans 13 amino acids. Germline lookup yields CDR1 MNHEY and CDR2 SVGAGI. The V end lost 0 bases, the J end lost 3 bases, and 6 bases lay between the germline ends.

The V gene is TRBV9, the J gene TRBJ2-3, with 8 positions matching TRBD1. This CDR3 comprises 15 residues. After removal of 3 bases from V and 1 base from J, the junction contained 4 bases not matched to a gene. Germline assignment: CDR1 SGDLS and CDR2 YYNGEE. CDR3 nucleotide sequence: TGTGCCAGCAGCGGAAGGACAGGGCGCACAGATACGCAGTATTTT. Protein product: CASSGRTGRTDTQYF.

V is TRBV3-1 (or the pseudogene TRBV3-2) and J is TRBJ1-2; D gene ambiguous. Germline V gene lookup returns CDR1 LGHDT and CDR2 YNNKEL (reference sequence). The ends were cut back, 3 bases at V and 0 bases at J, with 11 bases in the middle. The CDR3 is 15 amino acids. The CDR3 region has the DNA TGTGCCAGCAGCCATTCGCCACTACCTAACTATGGCTACACCTTC. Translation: CASSHSPLPNYGYTF.

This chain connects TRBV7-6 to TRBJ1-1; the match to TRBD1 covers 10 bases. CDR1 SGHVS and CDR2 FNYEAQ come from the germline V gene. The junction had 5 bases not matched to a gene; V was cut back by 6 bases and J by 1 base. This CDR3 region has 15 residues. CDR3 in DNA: TGTGCCAGCAGAGGACAGGGGGTAGGGAACACTGAAGCTTTCTTT. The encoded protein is CASRGQGVGNTEAFF.

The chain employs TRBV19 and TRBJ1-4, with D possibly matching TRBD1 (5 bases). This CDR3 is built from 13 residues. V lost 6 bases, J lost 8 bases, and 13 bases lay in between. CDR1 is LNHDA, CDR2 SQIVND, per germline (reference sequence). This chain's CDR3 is CASRAGGREKLFF. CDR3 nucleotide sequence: TGTGCCAGTAGGGCCGGGGGTCGAGAAAAACTGTTTTTT.

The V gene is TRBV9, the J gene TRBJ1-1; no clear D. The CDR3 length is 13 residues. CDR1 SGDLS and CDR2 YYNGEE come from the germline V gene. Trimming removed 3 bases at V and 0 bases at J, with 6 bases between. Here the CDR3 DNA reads TGTGCCAGCAGCGGATGGTTGAACACTGAAGCTTTCTTT. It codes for CASSGWLNTEAFF.

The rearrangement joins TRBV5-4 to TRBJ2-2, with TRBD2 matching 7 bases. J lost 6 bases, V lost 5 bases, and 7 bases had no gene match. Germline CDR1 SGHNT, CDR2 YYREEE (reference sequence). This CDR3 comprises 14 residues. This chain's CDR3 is CASRLERGAGELFF. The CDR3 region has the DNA TGTGCCAGCAGGTTAGAGCGGGGAGCCGGGGAGCTGTTTTTT.

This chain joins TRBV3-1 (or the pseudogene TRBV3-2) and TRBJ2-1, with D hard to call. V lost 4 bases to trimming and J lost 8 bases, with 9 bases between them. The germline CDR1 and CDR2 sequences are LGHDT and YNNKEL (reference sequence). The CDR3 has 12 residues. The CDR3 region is CASSPTSDEQFF. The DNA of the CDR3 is TGTGCCAGCAGCCCCACCTCCGATGAGCAGTTCTTC.

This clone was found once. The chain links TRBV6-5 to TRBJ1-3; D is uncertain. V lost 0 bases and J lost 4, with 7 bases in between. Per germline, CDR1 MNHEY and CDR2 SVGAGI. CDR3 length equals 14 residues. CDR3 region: CASSYSEFGNTIYF. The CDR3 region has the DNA TGTGCCAGCAGTTACTCGGAGTTCGGAAACACCATATATTTT.

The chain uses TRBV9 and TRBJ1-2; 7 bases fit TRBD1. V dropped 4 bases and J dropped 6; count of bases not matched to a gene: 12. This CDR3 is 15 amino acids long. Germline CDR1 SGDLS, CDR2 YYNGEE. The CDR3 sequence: CASSTRGVGEDGYTF. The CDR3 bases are TGTGCCAGCAGCACCAGGGGGGTAGGGGAGGATGGCTACACCTTC.

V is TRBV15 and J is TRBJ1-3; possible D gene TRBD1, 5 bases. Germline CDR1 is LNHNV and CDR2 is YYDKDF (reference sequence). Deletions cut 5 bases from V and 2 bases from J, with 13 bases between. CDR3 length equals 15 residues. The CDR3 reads CATSGAGTAGNTIYF. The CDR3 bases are TGTGCCACCAGCGGCGCCGGGACGGCTGGAAACACCATATATTTT.

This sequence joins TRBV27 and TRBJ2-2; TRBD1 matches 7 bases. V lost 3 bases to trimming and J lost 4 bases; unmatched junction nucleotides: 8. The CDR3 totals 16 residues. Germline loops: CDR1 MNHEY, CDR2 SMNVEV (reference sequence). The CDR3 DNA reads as TGTGCCAGCAGTTTCACCGGGACAGTCGGCACCGGGGAGCTGTTTTTT. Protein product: CASSFTGTVGTGELFF.

The CDR3, as DNA: TGTGCCAGCAGCCATAACAGGGGATCCAGCTATGGCTACACCTTC. Protein product: CASSHNRGSSYGYTF. This sequence joins TRBV4-2 and TRBJ1-2; TRBD1 matches 7 bases. The CDR3 totals 15 residues. CDR1 LGHNA and CDR2 YNFKEQ come from the germline V gene. V trimming: 3 bases; J trimming: 4 bases; junction bases outside the gene matches: 8.